The rows below give T cell receptor beta chains drawn from one sample of a study of T cell repertoires in cytomegalovirus infection. Each CDR3 protein is one row after TCRdb ran MiXCR on the reads. The sample contains roughly 730,000 distinct CDR3 sequences, roughly 33% of which appear only once. For these receptors, no antigen is known. This specimen consisted of cultured PBMCs, obtained from culture after CMV antigen stimulation. The source of these receptors is a human donor in good health (CMV status not recorded). Some clones in this sample may be carry-over from other donors' samples. Each CDR3 is given with its conserved first and last residue. A D gene is named only where the DNA matches it firmly. Clone size is not always given. Where it is, it says once, few, many or a class for expanded clones.

J gene,clone size,D gene,V gene,CDR3 protein,CDR3 DNA
TRBJ2-3,few,TRBD2,TRBV6-1,CASNVPGRLAGVEDTQYF,TGTGCCAGCAATGTGCCTGGACGACTAGCGGGAGTAGAAGATACGCAGTATTTT
TRBJ2-1,-,-,TRBV11-2,CASSFAEGNEQFF,TGTGCCAGCAGCTTTGCCGAGGGAAATGAGCAGTTCTTC
TRBJ1-2,few,TRBD1,TRBV28,CASSSPGQADSNYGYTF,TGTGCCAGCAGTTCCCCGGGACAGGCCGATTCTAACTATGGCTACACCTTC
TRBJ1-4,-,-,TRBV18,CASSTGRGYEKLFF,TGTGCCAGCTCGACGGGACGCGGCTACGAAAAACTGTTTTTT
TRBJ1-3,few,-,TRBV7-2,CASSPARSGNTIYF,TGTGCCAGCAGCCCAGCTCGCTCTGGAAACACCATATATTTT
TRBJ2-1,-,-,TRBV27,CASSSLGGQFF,TGTGCCAGCAGTTCCCTCGGAGGACAGTTCTTC
TRBJ1-4,-,TRBD1,TRBV4-3,CASSLGQRGREKLFF,TGCGCCAGCAGCTTGGGACAGAGGGGACGGGAAAAACTGTTTTTT
TRBJ1-3,few,-,TRBV7-2,CASSLYFSGNTIYF,TGTGCCAGCAGCTTGTACTTCTCTGGAAACACCATATATTTT
TRBJ2-5,-,TRBD2,TRBV20-1,CSARIGLAGAQETQYF,TGCAGTGCGAGAATCGGACTAGCGGGGGCCCAAGAGACCCAGTACTTC
TRBJ2-5,-,TRBD2,TRBV7-6,CASSFLAGVQETQYF,TGTGCCAGCAGCTTCCTAGCGGGAGTCCAAGAGACCCAGTACTTC
TRBJ1-1,-,-,TRBV10-3,CAIRIGHTNTEAFF,TGTGCCATCAGAATAGGACACACGAACACTGAAGCTTTCTTT
TRBJ2-7,-,-,TRBV6-5,CASRLGSEQYF,TGTGCCAGCAGGCTGGGGAGCGAGCAGTACTTC
TRBJ2-1,few,-,TRBV4-1,CASNEQLAPTYNEQFF,TGCGCCAGCAATGAACAACTAGCCCCCACCTACAATGAGCAGTTCTTC
TRBJ1-5,-,-,TRBV20-1,CSAFTGRGGQPQHF,TGCAGTGCTTTCACAGGGAGAGGTGGTCAGCCCCAGCATTTT
TRBJ2-1,-,TRBD2,TRBV3-1,CASSQRAGGRDEQFF,TGTGCCAGCAGCCAGAGAGCGGGGGGGCGTGATGAGCAGTTCTTC
TRBJ2-1,few,TRBD2,TRBV7-6,CASSLALTSGRFNEQFF,TGTGCCAGCAGCTTAGCGCTGACTAGCGGGAGGTTCAATGAGCAGTTCTTC
TRBJ1-2,-,-,TRBV20-1,CSARDYRRYTF,TGCAGTGCTAGAGATTACAGGCGCTACACCTTC
TRBJ2-1,few,TRBD1,TRBV12-3/TRBV12-4,CASRLGQGRNEQFF,TGTGCCAGCAGACTAGGACAGGGGAGGAATGAGCAGTTCTTC
TRBJ1-6,-,-,TRBV19,CASSGVPVAPLHF,TGTGCCAGTAGTGGGGTACCCGTCGCACCCCTCCACTTT
TRBJ2-7,many,TRBD2,TRBV7-2,CASSRGLAAYEQYF,TGTGCCAGCAGCAGGGGACTAGCGGCATACGAGCAGTACTTC
TRBJ1-1,-,-,TRBV5-5,CASSPEPVPDTEAFF,TGTGCCAGCAGCCCGGAACCGGTACCGGACACTGAAGCTTTCTTT
TRBJ2-7,-,TRBD2,TRBV7-9,CASSPNLAGSYEQYF,TGTGCCAGCAGCCCAAATCTAGCGGGCTCTTACGAGCAGTACTTC
TRBJ2-5,-,-,TRBV11-2,CASSRPRETQYF,TGTGCCAGCAGCCGCCCCCGGGAGACCCAGTACTTC
TRBJ2-1,-,TRBD1,TRBV5-1,CASSSTGGIGDEQFF,TGCGCCAGCAGCTCCACAGGGGGCATTGGGGATGAGCAGTTCTTC
TRBJ1-4,-,-,TRBV7-9,CASSLALRGEEKLFF,TGTGCCAGCAGCTTAGCGCTCAGGGGCGAGGAAAAACTGTTTTTT
TRBJ1-1,-,TRBD1,TRBV20-1,CSARPFGQGNTEAFF,TGCAGTGCCAGACCATTCGGACAGGGGAACACTGAAGCTTTCTTT
TRBJ1-6,few,-,TRBV7-4,CASSSSGARLGSPLHF,TGTGCCAGCAGCTCCTCAGGGGCCAGACTAGGTTCACCCCTCCACTTT
TRBJ2-1,-,-,TRBV4-1,CASSQDRRFNEQFF,TGCGCCAGCAGCCAAGATCGGCGGTTTAATGAGCAGTTCTTC
TRBJ2-1,-,-,TRBV30,CAWSVGRIIGNEQFF,TGTGCCTGGAGTGTAGGCAGGATAATCGGAAATGAGCAGTTCTTC
TRBJ2-1,-,-,TRBV7-9,CSERRGSYNEQFF,TGTTCTGAGAGGAGGGGGAGCTACAATGAGCAGTTCTTC
TRBJ1-2,few,-,TRBV2,CASSEEQSNYGYTF,TGTGCCAGCAGTGAAGAACAGTCTAACTATGGCTACACCTTC